Listed below are T cell receptor beta chains from one sample, sequenced in a study of blood T cell repertoires in COVID-19. Assay: immunoSEQ multiplex PCR; the TCRdb copy retains only in-frame clones and omits some. The sample contains more than 200,000 clones, approximately 85% of which appear only once. The material sequenced was peripheral blood. Receptors originate from a woman aged 80 or over with COVID-19, enrolled during active disease. Both conserved end residues are part of each CDR3. Each record gives: J gene, V gene, clone size, D gene, CDR3 DNA, CDR3 protein. A D gene is named only where the DNA matches it firmly. The size field is filled for only some rows; it gives once, few, many or a size class.

J: TRBJ2-7; V: TRBV28; size: -; D: TRBD1; DNA: TGTGCCAGCAGTTTCGGACAGGTGAACTACGAGCAGTACTTC; CDR3: CASSFGQVNYEQYF
J: TRBJ2-7; V: TRBV18; size: -; D: TRBD1; DNA: TGTGCCAGCTCACGTGGACAGGGGTACGAGCAGTACTTC; CDR3: CASSRGQGYEQYF
J: TRBJ2-6; V: TRBV2; size: -; D: TRBD2; DNA: TGTGCCAGCGGGGAGGGTGGGGCCAACGTCCTGACTTTC; CDR3: CASGEGGANVLTF
J: TRBJ2-7; V: TRBV15; size: once; D: TRBD1; DNA: TGTGCCACCAGCAGAGCAGGGGGAGCCTACGAGCAGTACTTC; CDR3: CATSRAGGAYEQYF
J: TRBJ1-1; V: TRBV18; size: -; D: TRBD1; DNA: TGTGCCAGCTCACAGGGGGCCCCCACCGTCGTCACTGAAGCTTTCTTT; CDR3: CASSQGAPTVVTEAFF
J: TRBJ1-6; V: TRBV19; size: -; D: TRBD1; DNA: TGTGCCAGCGCCGGGACAGGGCATAATTCACCCCTCCACTTT; CDR3: CASAGTGHNSPLHF
J: TRBJ2-1; V: TRBV5-4; size: -; D: TRBD2; DNA: TGTGCCAGCAGCTTGGGTAGCGGGAGTTGGGGCTCCTACAATGAGCAGTTCTTC; CDR3: CASSLGSGSWGSYNEQFF
J: TRBJ2-7; V: TRBV6-6; size: -; D: -; DNA: TGTGCCAGCAGTTACGAGGCCTCTCGTGAGCAGTACTTC; CDR3: CASSYEASREQYF
J: TRBJ1-1; V: TRBV9; size: -; D: -; DNA: TGTGCCAGCAGCGTAACGGACAGTTTAACTGAAGCTTTCTTT; CDR3: CASSVTDSLTEAFF
J: TRBJ1-2; V: TRBV9; size: -; D: -; DNA: TGTGCCAGCAGCGCACAGGGTCAGTATGGCTACACCTTC; CDR3: CASSAQGQYGYTF
J: TRBJ1-1; V: TRBV9; size: -; D: -; DNA: TGTGCCAGCAGCGTAGGGGGAGACGCAAGGGTGAACACTGAAGCTTTCTTT; CDR3: CASSVGGDARVNTEAFF
J: TRBJ1-1; V: TRBV6-5; size: -; D: -; DNA: TGTGCCAGCAGCCAGACCCGGGACAAGTACACTGAAGCTTTCTTT; CDR3: CASSQTRDKYTEAFF
J: TRBJ2-3; V: TRBV5-6; size: -; D: -; DNA: TGTGCCAGCAGCGCGGACTTGGGAGCAGATACGCAGTATTTT; CDR3: CASSADLGADTQYF
J: TRBJ1-5; V: TRBV7-8; size: -; D: -; DNA: TGTGCCAGCAGCTTAGAAGTCCGGGGGGCGCCCCAGCATTTT; CDR3: CASSLEVRGAPQHF
J: TRBJ2-2; V: TRBV13; size: -; D: -; DNA: TGTGCCAGCAGCATTGACAGGGAGCTGTTTTTT; CDR3: CASSIDRELFF
J: TRBJ1-5; V: TRBV28; size: -; D: -; DNA: TGTGCCAGCAGCGTTTATAGCAATCAGCCCCAGCATTTT; CDR3: CASSVYSNQPQHF